This TCR beta chain was retrieved from a study of memory B cells and T cells in multiple sclerosis. Whole-study results and caveats: Compartments had unequal clone-set sizes, affecting shared clonotype counts.

Germline assignment: CDR1 SGHRS and CDR2 YFSETQ. After removal of 3 bases from V and 0 bases from J, the junction contained 6 bases not matched to a gene. The CDR3 sequence is 15 residues long. Separate sequencing covered autoproliferating (CFSE-dim) and non-proliferating (CFSE-high) T cells from stimulus-free culture. Pooled replicate wells came from approximately 5x10^7 CFSE-labeled PBMCs cultured approximately seven days without stimulus. Libraries were prepared by immunoSEQ multiplex PCR; TCRdb keeps only in-frame clonotypes and omits some of them. The sample has under 50,000 clones, almost 85% seen once. Comments on this clone: No antigen is known for it.

The sequenced sample consisted of PBMCs from blood kept in culture. The V call is TRBV5-1, the J call TRBJ2-7, with TRBD1 identical over 7 bases. The receptor comes from a human donor with multiple sclerosis. In nucleotides, the CDR3 is TGCGCCAGCAGCTATCCGGGACAGCGCTCCTACGAGCAGTACTTC. It specifies CASSYPGQRSYEQYF. Combining the CDR3 with reference TRBV5-1 and TRBJ2-7 gives the whole variable domain KAGVTQTPRYLIKTRGQQVTLSCSPISGHRSVSWYQQTPGQGLQFLFEYFSETQRNKGNFPGRFSGRQFSNSRSEMNVSTLELGDSALYLCASSYPGQRSYEQYFGPGTRLTVT.